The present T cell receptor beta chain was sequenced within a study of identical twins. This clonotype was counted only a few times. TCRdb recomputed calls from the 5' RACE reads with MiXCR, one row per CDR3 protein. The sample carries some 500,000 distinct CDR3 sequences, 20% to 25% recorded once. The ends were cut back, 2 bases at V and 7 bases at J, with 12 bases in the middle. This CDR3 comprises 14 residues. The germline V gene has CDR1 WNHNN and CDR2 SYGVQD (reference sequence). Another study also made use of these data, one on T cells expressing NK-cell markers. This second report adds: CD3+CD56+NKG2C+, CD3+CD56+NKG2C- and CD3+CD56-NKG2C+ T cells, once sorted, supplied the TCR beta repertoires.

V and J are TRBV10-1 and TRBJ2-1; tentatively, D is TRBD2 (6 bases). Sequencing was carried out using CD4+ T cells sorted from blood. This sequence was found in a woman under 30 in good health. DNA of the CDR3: TGCGCCAGCAGTGAGGTCGCAGGGAGGAATGAGCAGTTCTTC. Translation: CASSEVAGRNEQFF.